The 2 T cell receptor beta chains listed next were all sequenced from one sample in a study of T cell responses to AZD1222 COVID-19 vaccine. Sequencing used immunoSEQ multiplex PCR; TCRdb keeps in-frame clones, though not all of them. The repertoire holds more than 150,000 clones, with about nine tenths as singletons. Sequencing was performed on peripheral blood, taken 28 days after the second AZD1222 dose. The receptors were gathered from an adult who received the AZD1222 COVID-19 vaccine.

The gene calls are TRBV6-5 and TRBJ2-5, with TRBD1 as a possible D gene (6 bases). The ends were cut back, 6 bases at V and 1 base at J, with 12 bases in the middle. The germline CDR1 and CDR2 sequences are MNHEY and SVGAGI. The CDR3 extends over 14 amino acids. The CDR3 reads CASRSDSSQETQYF. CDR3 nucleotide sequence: TGTGCCAGCAGGTCGGACAGCTCCCAAGAGACCCAGTACTTC.

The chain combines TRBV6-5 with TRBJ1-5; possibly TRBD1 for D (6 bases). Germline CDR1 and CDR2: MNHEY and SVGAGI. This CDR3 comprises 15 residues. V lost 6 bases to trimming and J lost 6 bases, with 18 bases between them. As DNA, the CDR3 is TGTGCCAGCAGGAGACCTTGGACAGCGGGTCAGCCCCAGCATTTT. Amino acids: CASRRPWTAGQPQHF.